These 18 T cell receptor beta chains were all obtained from the same sample, sequenced in a study of T-cell memory formation after mild COVID-19. TCRdb re-called the 5' RACE reads through MiXCR, storing one row per CDR3 protein. The top ten clones hold roughly 7.7% of a sample with 550,000 to 600,000 distinct CDR3 sequences, 15% to 20% of them seen once. The specimen sequenced was PBMCs or a T cell subset sorted from them (not recorded which). These receptors were collected from an adult woman who had mild COVID-19 (a few samples of this study predate the infection). Cell type and time point are not known.

This clonotype was observed many times. V usage is TRBV20-1 and J usage is TRBJ2-2; tentatively, D is TRBD2 (7 bases). Germline assignment: CDR1 DFQATT and CDR2 SNEGSKA (reference sequence). V was clipped by 5 bases and J by 4 bases, with 17 bases between them. The CDR3 covers 15 residues. This CDR3 is CSARTGGRSTGELFF. CDR3 nucleotides: TGCAGTGCTCGAACCGGGGGGCGGAGCACCGGGGAGCTGTTTTTT.

This clonotype was counted only a few times. The chain links TRBV5-4 to TRBJ2-5; D may be TRBD1 (7 bases). The V end lost 1 base, the J end lost 5 bases, and 15 bases lay between the germline ends. The CDR3 spans 15 residues. Looked up from germline, CDR1 is SGHNT and CDR2 is YYREEE (reference sequence). This CDR3 is CASSLKDRRGETQYF. The CDR3 region has the DNA TGTGCCAGCAGCTTGAAGGACAGGAGGGGGGAGACCCAGTACTTC.

This clonotype was found a few times. The chain uses TRBV18 and TRBJ2-1, with 7 positions matching TRBD1. The CDR3 consists of 16 residues. Trimming cost V 3 bases and J 0 bases; bases outside gene matches: 5. Germline CDR1 and CDR2: KGHSH and LQKENI. Here the CDR3 DNA reads TGTGCCAGCTCACCCCGGGACAGCAGCTCCTACAATGAGCAGTTCTTC. Its translation: CASSPRDSSSYNEQFF.

This clonotype showed up just a few times. J is TRBJ2-2 and V is TRBV4-1; the D gene is possibly TRBD2 (7 bases). The CDR3 runs 17 residues. The V end was cut by 0 bases, the J end by 6 bases, with 17 bases between. CDR1 MGHRA and CDR2 YSYEKL come from the germline V gene. The CDR3 nucleotides read TGCGCCAGCAGCCAAGATCGGGGGGCTCGATATCCCGGGGAGCTGTTTTTT. Amino acid sequence: CASSQDRGARYPGELFF.

This clonotype was seen a few times. This sequence joins TRBV20-1 and TRBJ2-7, with 9 bases identical to TRBD1. J lost 1 base, V lost 6 bases, and 10 bases had no gene match. Germline lookup yields CDR1 DFQATT and CDR2 SNEGSKA (reference sequence). The CDR3 spans 15 residues. Here the CDR3 reads CSAPRDRVPSYEQYF. CDR3 bases: TGCAGTGCCCCCCGGGACAGGGTACCATCCTACGAGCAGTACTTC.

The chain combines TRBV20-1 with TRBJ1-1, with TRBD1 matching over 9 bases. The V gene end was trimmed by 0 bases and the J gene end by 3 bases; junction bases not matched to a gene: 8. The CDR3 sequence is 16 residues long. The V gene's germline CDR1 is DFQATT and CDR2 SNEGSKA (reference sequence). The chain's CDR3 is CSARDRDREMDTEAFF. CDR3 nucleotides: TGCAGTGCTAGAGATCGGGACAGGGAAATGGACACTGAAGCTTTCTTT.

This clonotype was detected only a few times. The chain carries TRBV5-5 and TRBJ2-3, with a tentative D call TRBD2 (7 bases). From germline, CDR1 is SGHKS and CDR2 YYEKEE (reference sequence). Trimming removed 5 bases at V and 0 bases at J, with 13 bases between. CDR3 size: 15 residues. CDR3 sequence reads: CASRRGGMSTDTQYF. The CDR3, as DNA: TGTGCCAGCAGAAGGGGGGGGATGAGCACAGATACGCAGTATTTT.

This clonotype appeared a few times. The chain recombines TRBV4-1 with TRBJ1-1; maybe TRBD1 (6 bases). Germline V gene data show CDR1 as MGHRA and CDR2 as YSYEKL. The V end was cut by 3 bases, the J end by 4 bases, with 18 bases between. The CDR3 totals 16 residues. DNA of the CDR3: TGCGCCAGCAGCCAGGTCCCCAGGGGAAGGACCACTGAAGCTTTCTTT. This sequence encodes CASSQVPRGRTTEAFF.

Only a few counts were recorded for this clonotype. The chain couples TRBV3-1 to TRBJ2-5, with D hard to call. There are 16 residues in the CDR3. V lost 4 bases to trimming and J lost 2 bases, with 17 bases between them. The V gene's germline CDR1 is LGHDT and CDR2 YNNKEL (reference sequence). CDR3 residues: CASSPERLIRQETQYF. The CDR3 coding sequence is TGTGCCAGCAGCCCGGAAAGGTTGATCCGTCAAGAGACCCAGTACTTC.

This clonotype showed up just a few times. The V gene is TRBV9, the J gene TRBJ2-3; 15 nucleotides line up with TRBD2. The CDR3 consists of 16 residues. Losses at the gene ends were 3 bases for V and 5 bases for J; bases not matched to a gene: 4. Germline lookup yields CDR1 SGDLS and CDR2 YYNGEE. The CDR3 bases are TGTGCCAGCAGCGGGACTAGCGGGGGGGCTGGAGATACGCAGTATTTT. It encodes CASSGTSGGAGDTQYF.

This clonotype was counted between two and nine times. The chain couples TRBV2 to TRBJ2-1; 7 bases agree with TRBD2. This CDR3 has 14 residues. With 2 bases clipped from V and 4 bases from J, the junction kept 2 bases outside the gene matches. CDR1 and CDR2 from the germline V gene are SNHLY and FYNNEI. The CDR3 loop is CASSESGNYNEQFF. The CDR3 DNA sequence: TGTGCCAGCAGTGAAAGCGGGAATTACAATGAGCAGTTCTTC.

This clonotype has a handful of counts. This sequence joins TRBV7-8 and TRBJ1-1; perhaps TRBD1 as D (6 bases). CDR3 length: 18 amino acids. The germline gives CDR1 SGHVS, CDR2 FQNEAQ. Trimming took off 5 bases at V and 1 base at J, with 23 bases between the two ends. The CDR3 bases are TGTGCCAGCAGCCTACGTACAAAAACGGGGGCGCGGAACACTGAAGCTTTCTTT. Amino acids: CASSLRTKTGARNTEAFF.

This chain links TRBV19 with TRBJ2-7; TRBD1 matches 9 bases. The germline V gene has CDR1 LNHDA and CDR2 SQIVND (reference sequence). The CDR3 is 16 amino acids. V trimming: 3 bases; J trimming: 3 bases; junction bases outside the gene matches: 9. The CDR3 DNA follows: TGTGCCAGTAGTATCCTACCGGGACAGGGATACTACGAGCAGTACTTC. Residues: CASSILPGQGYYEQYF.

CDR3 nucleotide sequence: TGTGCCAGCAGTTACTGGGGCCGGGACAGATTATCCTACGAGCAGTACTTC. It specifies CASSYWGRDRLSYEQYF. The chain is built from TRBV6-5 and TRBJ2-7; 7 nucleotides agree with TRBD1. The CDR3 length is 17 residues. V was clipped by 1 base and J by 1 base; unmatched bases: 10. Germline CDR1 MNHEY, CDR2 SVGAGI.

This clonotype appeared many times. The chain carries TRBV12-3 or TRBV12-4 and TRBJ1-5; possibly TRBD1 for D (5 bases). This CDR3 is built from 15 residues. V was cut by 4 bases and J by 0 bases, with 10 bases left in between. DNA of the CDR3: TGTGCCAGCAGTTGGGGGACCTTTAGCAATCAGCCCCAGCATTTT. It yields the protein CASSWGTFSNQPQHF.

This clonotype turned up a few times. J is TRBJ2-7 and V is TRBV9; 10 positions match TRBD1. The CDR3 has 15 amino acids. Germline V lookup: CDR1 SGDLS, CDR2 YYNGEE. With 3 bases clipped from V and 2 bases from J, the junction kept 5 bases outside the gene matches. Here the CDR3 reads CASSEGTGVAYEQYF. The CDR3 region has the DNA TGTGCCAGCAGCGAGGGGACAGGGGTGGCCTACGAGCAGTACTTC.

This clonotype showed up just a few times. The chain recombines TRBV6-6 with TRBJ2-7; D is perhaps TRBD2 (7 bases). The CDR3 loop spans 15 amino acids. Germline V gene lookup returns CDR1 MNHNY and CDR2 SVGAGI (reference sequence). V gave up 3 bases and J gave up 0 bases, with 12 bases separating them. The DNA for the CDR3 is TGTGCCAGCAGTTATGGGGGGGCGAGCTCCTACGAGCAGTACTTC. The encoded protein is CASSYGGASSYEQYF.

CDR3 amino acids: CASSSPFSGANVLTF. The CDR3 DNA reads as TGTGCCAGCAGTTCCCCATTCTCTGGGGCCAACGTCCTGACTTTC. This sequence joins TRBV27 and TRBJ2-6, with D unresolved. CDR3 length equals 15 residues. Germline CDR1 and CDR2: MNHEY and SMNVEV (reference sequence). V lost 4 bases and J 0 bases, leaving 7 bases between the germline ends.